The next 4 T cell receptor beta chains were all read from a single sample in a study of sequential checkpoint blockade in melanoma. Regarding treatment: randomized to nivolumab then ipilimumab (arm A) or the reverse (arm B). The data were produced by immunoSEQ multiplex PCR, yet TCRdb's version contains in-frame clones alone and is incomplete. The table has about 10,000 clones, 55% to 85% seen once. Here the sequenced sample was CD8+ T cells sorted from blood (inferred from file names), taken from a patient given nivolumab and ipilimumab in sequence. All receptors derive from a human donor with melanoma.

By share, this clone counts as medium-sized (0.01 to 0.1%). The V and J genes are TRBV7-9 and TRBJ2-5; 8 positions match TRBD2. After removal of 5 bases from V and 5 bases from J, the junction contained 13 bases not matched to a gene. Germline CDR1 and CDR2: SEHNR and FQNEAQ (reference sequence). CDR3 length equals 16 residues. The CDR3 DNA is TGTGCCAGCAGCCGTCCCGCACTAGCGGTGGTGGAGACCCAGTACTTC. This codes for CASSRPALAVVETQYF. Full variable domain (remainder filled in from reference TRBV7-9 and TRBJ2-5): DTGVSQNPRHKITKRGQNVTFRCDPISEHNRLYWYRQTLGQGPEFLTYFQNEAQLEKSRLLSDRFSAERPKGSFSTLEIQRTEQGDSAMYLCASSRPALAVVETQYFGPGTRLLVL.

The rearrangement links TRBV7-8 to TRBJ2-1; D is unclear. V lost 3 bases, J lost 5 bases, and 8 bases lay in between. Germline V gene data show CDR1 as SGHVS and CDR2 as FQNEAQ. This CDR3 is 13 amino acids long. The CDR3, as DNA: TGTGCCAGCAGCTTTCCTCGTGACAATGAGCAGTTCTTC. Translating it yields CASSFPRDNEQFF. Full variable domain (rest looked up from reference TRBV7-8 and TRBJ2-1): GAGVSQSPRYKVAKRGQDVALRCDPISGHVSLFWYQQALGQGPEFLTYFQNEAQLDKSGLPSDRFFAERPEGSVSTLKIQRTQQEDSAVYLCASSFPRDNEQFFGPGTRLTVL.

Only one count was recorded for this clone. The chain links TRBV7-9 to TRBJ2-1, with 16 bases that match TRBD2. The CDR3 contains 17 residues. The V segment lost 4 bases and the J segment 6 bases; nucleotides outside the gene matches: 6. CDR1 is SEHNR, CDR2 FQNEAQ, per germline (reference sequence). CDR3 in DNA: TGTGCCAGCAGCTCACCGGGACTAGCGGGAGGGCGCAATGAGCAGTTCTTC. Protein sequence: CASSSPGLAGGRNEQFF.

This clone was seen only a few times. V gene TRBV5-5 combines with J gene TRBJ2-1; no firm D call. Germline V lookup: CDR1 SGHKS, CDR2 YYEKEE (reference sequence). Trimming took 4 bases from V and 0 from J, leaving 14 bases between them. CDR3 length: 16 amino acids. In nucleotides, the CDR3 is TGTGCCAGCAGCCAAGATCTGAGGAGCTCCTACAATGAGCAGTTCTTC. Amino acids: CASSQDLRSSYNEQFF.